The 5 T cell receptor beta chains listed next were all sequenced from one sample in a study of T cell responses to AZD1222 COVID-19 vaccine. Here immunoSEQ multiplex PCR was the method, and the copy in TCRdb shows in-frame clones only, minus some. The data hold about 260,000 clones, with 80% to 95% observed a single time. The sequencing used peripheral blood, collected on day 0 of AZD1222 vaccination. Receptor source: an adult in good health.

The chain uses TRBV18 and TRBJ2-3, with D possibly being TRBD1 (7 bases). Germline CDR1 and CDR2: KGHSH and LQKENI. The CDR3 totals 14 residues. V was clipped by 6 bases and J by 4 bases, with 14 bases between them. This CDR3 is CASSTGGGPDTQYF. The CDR3 DNA sequence: TGTGCCAGCTCCACCGGAGGGGGCCCAGATACGCAGTATTTT.

V gene TRBV28 combines with J gene TRBJ1-2, with D maybe TRBD1 (6 bases). Germline V lookup: CDR1 MDHEN, CDR2 SYDVKM. Trimming removed 4 bases from V and 7 bases from J, with 22 bases in between. This CDR3 has 16 residues. This CDR3 reads CASSWAGVGVWSGYTF. DNA of the CDR3: TGTGCCAGCAGTTGGGCAGGGGTAGGGGTGTGGTCTGGCTACACCTTC.

V and J are TRBV11-2 and TRBJ2-7, with 9 nucleotides matching TRBD1. This CDR3 is 16 amino acids long. CDR1 is SGHAT, CDR2 FQNNGV, per germline. The junction had 10 bases not matched to a gene; V was cut back by 2 bases and J by 5 bases. The CDR3 here is CASSLSSGQGGHEQYF. The CDR3 DNA reads as TGTGCCAGCAGCTTATCCTCGGGACAGGGTGGCCACGAGCAGTACTTC.

This clone was observed a single time. The chain couples TRBV7-2 to TRBJ2-7, with D possibly TRBD1 on 6 matching bases. V was cut by 1 base and J by 2 bases, with 12 bases left in between. Germline values: CDR1 SGHTA, CDR2 FQGNSA. The CDR3 totals 15 residues. The CDR3 DNA reads as TGTGCCAGCAGCTTAGGCCGGGACACAACCTACGAGCAGTACTTC. Amino acids: CASSLGRDTTYEQYF.

The CDR3 loop is CASSWDGTYGYTF. The CDR3 DNA is TGTGCCAGCAGCTGGGACGGAACCTATGGCTACACCTTC. The gene calls are TRBV11-2 and TRBJ1-2; the D gene is possibly TRBD1 (5 bases). The CDR3 runs 13 residues. Germline lookup yields CDR1 SGHAT and CDR2 FQNNGV. Trimming left V 4 bases short and J 4 bases short, with 10 bases between. The complete variable domain, with remaining parts taken from reference TRBV11-2 and TRBJ1-2, reads EAGVAQSPRYKIIEKRQSVAFWCNPISGHATLYWYQQILGQGPKLLIQFQNNGVVDDSQLPKDRFSAERLKGVDSTLKIQPAKLEDSAVYLCASSWDGTYGYTFGSGTRLTVV.